This T cell receptor beta chain was captured in a study of blood T cell repertoires in COVID-19. A Seattle source enrolled patients during active infection and followed them longitudinally. The data were produced by immunoSEQ multiplex PCR, yet TCRdb's version contains in-frame clones alone and is incomplete. The sample lists 200,000 to 300,000 clones, approximately 86% occurring once. The TCR sequence derives from a woman in her sixties or seventies with COVID-19, enrolled during active disease. The sample taken for sequencing was peripheral blood.

This CDR3 reads CASSSYGRRYEQYF. CDR3 DNA: TGTGCCAGCAGCTCCTACGGGAGACGCTACGAGCAGTACTTC. J is TRBJ2-7 and V is TRBV5-4; tentative D call: TRBD2 (6 bases). This CDR3 has 14 amino acids. Trimming took 3 bases from V and 3 from J, leaving 13 bases between them. Germline V CDR1 and CDR2: SGHNT, YYREEE (reference sequence).